This T cell receptor beta chain was sequenced in a study of cytomegalovirus exposure and HLA in healthy donors. Findings of the study overall: Segments of the TCR beta V type were, in most cases, productive about 87% or about 30% of the time in an earlier analysis.

The study ran its PCR with 60 Vbeta and 13 Jbeta primers. Some clones are missing from TCRdb's copy, which holds only in-frame ones; the method was immunoSEQ multiplex PCR. The sample lists about 130,000 clones; about 11% were seen once. Germline assignment: CDR1 LNHDA and CDR2 SQIVND (reference sequence). CDR3 length equals 18 residues. V lost 4 bases, J lost 0 bases, and 7 bases stayed unmatched. The table lists this clone with a few counts. Its antigen is not known. The J gene is TRBJ2-1, the V gene TRBV19, with 12 bases that match TRBD2. This sequence was found in a woman aged 18-29 years in good health and CMV-seropositive. Sequencing was carried out using PBMCs. CDR3 region: CASSTGTSGLSSYNEQFF. The CDR3 bases are TGTGCCAGTAGTACCGGGACTAGCGGGCTTAGCTCCTACAATGAGCAGTTCTTC.